The 25 T cell receptor beta chains listed next were all sequenced from one sample in a study of shared clonotypes between healthy human individuals. CD45RO-negative cells were positively selected for CCR7, leaving out terminally differentiated effector memory CD45RA+ cells. Libraries were prepared by immunoSEQ multiplex PCR; TCRdb keeps only in-frame clonotypes and omits some of them. This table holds around 1,900,000 clones, about 93% found once. The sample comprised naive CD8+ T cells from PBMCs. These receptors were obtained from a man aged 18 to 29 in good health. Some clones in this sample may be carry-over from other donors' samples.

J is TRBJ2-5 and V is TRBV5-4; the match to TRBD1 covers 10 bases. Trimming removed 4 bases from V and 3 bases from J; junction bases left unmatched: 0. The CDR3 covers 13 residues. Germline CDR1 and CDR2: SGHNT and YYREEE (reference sequence). CDR3 loop: CASSGTGEETQYF. The CDR3 bases are TGTGCCAGCAGCGGGACAGGGGAAGAGACCCAGTACTTC.

On this clone itself: At one boundary the junction diverges from the germline segment, which might be a read error. This chain joins TRBV12-5 and TRBJ2-3, with D uncertain. Germline values: CDR1 LGHNT, CDR2 FRNRAP. This CDR3 spans 15 amino acids. The CDR3 loop reads CASGLVIGGQSKDRF. CDR3 coding DNA: TGTGCTAGTGGTTTGGTAATAGGTGGCCAATCCAAAGATCGTTTT.

DNA of the CDR3: TGTGCCAGCAGGGAGATTGGACGTCCTTTGGGGCAAGAGACCCAGTACTTC. This encodes CASREIGRPLGQETQYF. The J gene is TRBJ2-5, the V gene TRBV7-9; no clear D. V lost 6 bases and J lost 2, with 22 bases in between. Per the germline V gene, CDR1 is SEHNR and CDR2 is FQNEAQ (reference sequence). The length of the CDR3 is 17 residues.

The V gene is TRBV7-9, the J gene TRBJ2-7; the match to TRBD1 covers 7 bases. Germline V gene lookup returns CDR1 SEHNR and CDR2 FQNEAQ (reference sequence). Unmatched junction bases numbered 13, after V lost 7 bases and J lost 7 bases. The CDR3 covers 14 residues. CDR3 loop: CASTPAWDSREQYF. The CDR3 nucleotides are TGTGCCAGCACTCCCGCCTGGGACAGTCGGGAGCAGTACTTC.

This chain joins TRBV14 and TRBJ2-3; D is perhaps TRBD1 or TRBD2 (5 bases each). Trimming took 1 base from V and 0 from J, leaving 8 bases between them. CDR1 is SGHDN, CDR2 FVKESK, per germline. The CDR3 loop spans 15 amino acids. The CDR3 spells CASSQAGDSTDTQYF. The CDR3 DNA is TGTGCCAGCAGCCAAGCCGGGGACAGCACAGATACGCAGTATTTT.

The genes are TRBV6-1 and TRBJ2-7, with TRBD2 as a possible D gene (7 bases). This CDR3 comprises 15 residues. The germline V gene encodes CDR1 MNHNS and CDR2 SASEGT. The V end lost 1 base, the J end lost 3 bases, and 13 bases lay between the germline ends. CDR3: CASSEGGGHFYEQYF. DNA for the CDR3: TGTGCCAGCAGTGAAGGGGGGGGCCATTTCTACGAGCAGTACTTC.

In this sample, this clone turned up once. The rearrangement joins TRBV4-3 to TRBJ1-2; 7 positions match TRBD1. The CDR3 covers 14 residues. Germline CDR1 and CDR2: LGHNA and YSLEER. V shed 8 bases and J 0 bases; nucleotides not matched to a gene: 6. The CDR3 is CASGDSPSNYGYTF. The CDR3, as DNA: TGCGCCAGCGGGGACAGCCCTTCTAACTATGGCTACACCTTC.

CDR3 bases: TGCAGCGTTGAAGAGAGAAGTGACAGGGAGAACACCGGGGAGCTGTTTTTT. Protein sequence: CSVEERSDRENTGELFF. This chain joins TRBV29-1 and TRBJ2-2; TRBD1 aligns across 7 bases. Germline values: CDR1 SQVTM, CDR2 ANQGSEA. The CDR3 sequence is 17 residues long. The V segment lost 0 bases and the J segment 1 base; nucleotides outside the gene matches: 8.

As DNA, the CDR3 is TGTGCCAGCAGTTACTTAAAGCGGGAGTCAGATACGCAGTATTTT. Protein product: CASSYLKRESDTQYF. J is TRBJ2-3 and V is TRBV6-6, with TRBD2 matching 8 bases. The CDR3 loop spans 15 amino acids. The V gene end was trimmed by 1 base and the J gene end by 4 bases; junction bases not matched to a gene: 4. In germline, CDR1 is MNHNY, CDR2 SVGAGI (reference sequence).

This chain links TRBV7-3 with TRBJ2-3; 7 positions match TRBD1. The CDR3 sequence is 15 residues long. The germline gives CDR1 SGHTA, CDR2 FQGTGA. V lost 4 bases, J lost 4 bases, and 8 bases stayed unmatched. The CDR3 here is CASSSRQGRPDTQYF. Written as DNA, the CDR3 is TGTGCCAGCAGCTCTCGACAGGGAAGGCCAGATACGCAGTATTTT.

The chain carries TRBV13 and TRBJ2-2; TRBD1 agrees at 9 bases. Losses at the gene ends were 2 bases for V and 0 bases for J; bases not matched to a gene: 22. The CDR3 is 23 residues long. CDR1 and CDR2 (germline): PRHDT, FYEKMQ (reference sequence). Here the CDR3 reads CASSLKRREGNPRDRANTGELFF. As DNA, the CDR3 is TGTGCCAGCAGCTTAAAGCGTAGAGAGGGGAACCCTCGGGACAGGGCGAACACCGGGGAGCTGTTTTTT.

The genes are TRBV5-8 and TRBJ2-1; 7 positions match TRBD1. The V gene's germline CDR1 is SGHTS and CDR2 YDEGEE. The V gene end was trimmed by 4 bases and the J gene end by 2 bases; junction bases not matched to a gene: 15. The CDR3 consists of 18 residues. CDR3 coding DNA: TGTGCCAGCAGCCTGGATGTTACGACAGGGCACCCCTACAATGAGCAGTTCTTC. Protein: CASSLDVTTGHPYNEQFF.

The chain joins TRBV30 to TRBJ2-1; 9 bases map to TRBD2. The length of the CDR3 is 16 residues. J was trimmed by 1 base and V by 3 bases; bases with no gene match: 7. Germline V gene data show CDR1 as GTSNPN and CDR2 as SVGIG (reference sequence). The CDR3 DNA follows: TGTGCCTGGAGGGTGCGGGAGGGCCGGTCCTACAATGAGCAGTTCTTC. This gives the protein CAWRVREGRSYNEQFF.

J is TRBJ2-7 and V is TRBV28, with TRBD1 matching over 10 bases. In germline, CDR1 is MDHEN, CDR2 SYDVKM. Trimming took 8 bases from V and 3 from J; bases not matched to a gene: 7. The CDR3 is made up of 14 amino acids. This chain's CDR3 is CASETGQGFYEQYF. The CDR3 DNA reads TGTGCCAGCGAAACGGGACAGGGGTTCTACGAGCAGTACTTC.

As for this clone: In the same sample, other DNA sequences code for this CDR3. V and J are TRBV9 and TRBJ1-2; no firm D call. The germline CDR1 and CDR2 sequences are SGDLS and YYNGEE. V dropped 1 base and J dropped 5 bases, with 6 bases sitting between them. The CDR3 covers 12 residues. This chain's CDR3 is CASSVTGYGYTF. CDR3 in DNA: TGTGCCAGCAGCGTAACGGGTTATGGCTACACCTTC.

CDR3 coding DNA: TGCGCCAGCAGTGACGTCCTTGGGACGTCGGAAAAACTGTTTTTT. The encoded protein is CASSDVLGTSEKLFF. V is TRBV10-2 and J is TRBJ1-4; a possible D gene is TRBD1 (5 bases). V lost 3 bases, J lost 8 bases, and 16 bases lay in between. Germline CDR1 is WSHSY and CDR2 is SAAADI. CDR3 length: 15 residues.

The chain joins TRBV18 to TRBJ2-7; 7 bases map to TRBD2. This CDR3 has 17 residues. V was pared by 3 bases and J by 6 bases, with 17 bases of the junction left unmatched. Germline V gene lookup returns CDR1 KGHSH and CDR2 LQKENI. The DNA for the CDR3 is TGTGCCAGCTCACCCGAATTTTTGGGAGGGTCCTTGAGCGAGCAGTACTTC. Amino acid sequence: CASSPEFLGGSLSEQYF.

The chain carries TRBV4-2 and TRBJ2-7; unclear D gene. CDR3 length equals 12 residues. Germline values: CDR1 LGHNA, CDR2 YNFKEQ. The germline V and J ends were trimmed by 5 bases and 2 bases, with 7 bases remaining between them. The CDR3 protein is CASSGSAYEQYF. In DNA form, the CDR3 reads TGTGCCAGCAGCGGCTCTGCCTACGAGCAGTACTTC.

V is TRBV27 and J is TRBJ2-7, with TRBD1 matching 10 bases. The CDR3 loop spans 16 amino acids. CDR1 is MNHEY, CDR2 SMNVEV, per germline (reference sequence). The V gene end was trimmed by 2 bases and the J gene end by 0 bases; junction bases not matched to a gene: 4. In DNA form, the CDR3 reads TGTGCCAGCAGTTTAAGGGACAGGGGTGTCTCCTACGAGCAGTACTTC. This codes for CASSLRDRGVSYEQYF.

This chain links TRBV7-8 with TRBJ2-7; 7 bases align to TRBD2. The CDR3 extends over 16 amino acids. The germline gives CDR1 SGHVS, CDR2 FQNEAQ. The V segment lost 1 base and the J segment 3 bases; nucleotides outside the gene matches: 9. The CDR3 is CASSLGLGGSYYEQYF. The CDR3 DNA reads as TGTGCCAGCAGCTTAGGCTTGGGAGGGAGCTACTACGAGCAGTACTTC.

For this clone: At the DNA level, this CDR3 is encoded by other sequences in the same sample as well. The chain employs TRBV5-1 and TRBJ2-7; maybe TRBD2 (6 bases). The CDR3 extends over 13 amino acids. Germline CDR1 SGHRS, CDR2 YFSETQ. V lost 0 bases and J lost 5, with 9 bases in between. CDR3 bases: TGCGCCAGCAGCTTGGGGTCGGGAGACGAGCAGTACTTC. Its protein is CASSLGSGDEQYF. Based on the CDR3 plus reference TRBV5-1 and TRBJ2-7, the full variable domain is KAGVTQTPRYLIKTRGQQVTLSCSPISGHRSVSWYQQTPGQGLQFLFEYFSETQRNKGNFPGRFSGRQFSNSRSEMNVSTLELGDSALYLCASSLGSGDEQYFGPGTRLTVT.

The genes are TRBV9 and TRBJ2-7; 7 bases match TRBD1. CDR1 SGDLS and CDR2 YYNGEE come from the germline V gene. The CDR3 is 15 amino acids. V shed 3 bases, J shed 1 base, and the junction held 7 bases outside the gene matches. The CDR3 sequence is CASSAGTAASYEQYF. CDR3 sequence (DNA): TGTGCCAGCAGCGCGGGGACAGCCGCATCCTACGAGCAGTACTTC.

This chain connects TRBV7-3 to TRBJ1-1, with a weak D call TRBD1 (5 bases). The CDR3 loop spans 13 amino acids. Trimming pared 5 bases from V and 3 bases from J, leaving 10 bases between. In germline, CDR1 is SGHTA, CDR2 FQGTGA. The CDR3 protein is CASSRDGYTEAFF. The CDR3 DNA follows: TGTGCCAGCAGCCGGGACGGATACACTGAAGCTTTCTTT.

With respect to this clone: Other DNA sequences in the sample encode the same CDR3. V usage is TRBV27 and J usage is TRBJ2-7; tentative D call: TRBD1 (5 bases). The V gene lost 5 bases and the J gene lost 1 base, with 9 bases spanning the gap. The CDR3 spans 13 residues. Germline lookup yields CDR1 MNHEY and CDR2 SMNVEV (reference sequence). The DNA for the CDR3 is TGTGCCAGCAGTCTAGGGGCTTCCTACGAGCAGTACTTC. Its protein product is CASSLGASYEQYF.

The chain employs TRBV6-1 and TRBJ2-1; 7 bases align to TRBD2. The CDR3 length is 15 residues. The V gene's germline CDR1 is MNHNS and CDR2 SASEGT. V was clipped by 3 bases and J by 2 bases; unmatched bases: 4. The CDR3 loop is CASSDQRGAYNEQFF. CDR3 nucleotides: TGTGCCAGCAGTGATCAGCGGGGAGCCTACAATGAGCAGTTCTTC.